The 4 T cell receptor beta chains below were found in one sample sequenced in a study of T cell changes during pregnancy in multiple sclerosis. The repertoire was sequenced with immunoSEQ multiplex PCR; TCRdb's copy has only in-frame clones and lacks some. Seen here are about 80,000 clones, over 85% observed once, and the top ten hold 0.99%. The material sequenced was peripheral blood, taken in the second trimester of pregnancy. Receptors were obtained from a female donor in good health, enrolled as a control in a pregnancy study.

The gene calls are TRBV19 and TRBJ2-7, with TRBD1 matching over 9 bases. With V trimmed by 4 bases and J by 3 bases, 4 bases remained unmatched. Germline CDR1 is LNHDA and CDR2 is SQIVND (reference sequence). This CDR3 has 14 residues. The CDR3 sequence: CASSTGTGNYEQYF. The CDR3 coding sequence is TGTGCCAGTAGTACCGGGACAGGGAACTACGAGCAGTACTTC.

This chain connects TRBV6-6 to TRBJ2-7; 11 bases are a match to TRBD2. The CDR3 sequence is 14 residues long. J was trimmed by 7 bases and V by 5 bases; bases with no gene match: 7. CDR1 is MNHNY and CDR2 is SVGAGI in the germline V gene (reference sequence). In DNA form, the CDR3 reads TGTGCCAGCAGTCGTCCGACTAGCGGGACAGAGCAGTACTTC. Its translation is CASSRPTSGTEQYF.

In its sample, this clone was seen once. The chain recombines TRBV28 with TRBJ2-2; the match to TRBD2 covers 9 bases. V lost 6 bases to trimming and J lost 7 bases; unmatched junction nucleotides: 12. Germline loops: CDR1 MDHEN, CDR2 SYDVKM. The CDR3 is 16 residues long. The DNA of the CDR3 is TGTGCCAGCAGGCGAACGGGACTAGCTTCCGGCGGGGAGCTGTTTTTT. Residues: CASRRTGLASGGELFF.

The V call is TRBV6-1, the J call TRBJ1-4, with 7 bases aligning to TRBD1. CDR1 MNHNS and CDR2 SASEGT come from the germline V gene. The ends lost 6 bases at V and 8 bases at J; junction bases unmatched: 9. The CDR3 covers 14 residues. The CDR3 DNA follows: TGTGCCAGCAGCGAGACAGGGCTGGGGGAAAAACTGTTTTTT. It encodes CASSETGLGEKLFF.